One and the same sample provided the 21 T cell receptor beta chains below, sequenced in a study of blood T cell repertoires in COVID-19. Clones were read by immunoSEQ multiplex PCR, and TCRdb kept only the in-frame ones, dropping some. The sample gives around 150,000 clones, approximately 79% of which show up once; about 2.9% is in the top ten. The sample was PBMCs or T cells enriched from blood (not recorded which). The receptors shown here come from a woman between 50 and 59 years old who had recovered from COVID-19.

V usage is TRBV30 and J usage is TRBJ2-2; TRBD2 matches 7 bases. Germline assignment: CDR1 GTSNPN and CDR2 SVGIG (reference sequence). The CDR3 has 13 amino acids. After removal of 2 bases from V and 4 bases from J, the junction contained 1 base not matched to a gene. CDR3 nucleotide sequence: TGTGCCTGGAGTAGCGGGACCACCGGGGAGCTGTTTTTT. Translating gives CAWSSGTTGELFF.

V and J are TRBV7-2 and TRBJ2-1, with a possible D match to TRBD2 (5 bases). The CDR3 is 15 amino acids. The V and J ends lost 1 base and 2 bases respectively, with 9 bases between them. CDR1 and CDR2 (germline): SGHTA, FQGNSA. CDR3 loop: CASSLGGSTYNEQFF. CDR3 DNA: TGTGCCAGCAGCTTAGGAGGGAGCACCTACAATGAGCAGTTCTTC.

The chain carries TRBV30 and TRBJ2-2; 8 positions match TRBD1. This CDR3 comprises 13 residues. Germline V gene sequence: CDR1 GTSNPN, CDR2 SVGIG (reference sequence). J was trimmed by 0 bases and V by 8 bases; bases with no gene match: 2. CDR3 region: CAQGQANTGELFF. The CDR3 DNA reads TGTGCCCAGGGACAGGCGAACACCGGGGAGCTGTTTTTT. Full variable domain (missing parts from reference TRBV30 and TRBJ2-2): SQTIHQWPATLVQPVGSPLSLECTVEGTSNPNLYWYRQAAGRGLQLLFYSVGIGQISSEVPQNLSASRPQDRQFILSSKKLLLSDSGFYLCAQGQANTGELFFGEGSRLTVL.

The chain has TRBV7-3 and TRBJ2-5; TRBD1 might be the D (6 bases). The CDR3 has 15 residues. The germline V and J ends were trimmed by 5 bases and 5 bases, with 18 bases remaining between them. In germline, CDR1 is SGHTA, CDR2 FQGTGA. Written as DNA, the CDR3 is TGTGCCAGCAGCCCACAATGGGGGCGGCGGGAGACCCAGTACTTC. Amino acid sequence: CASSPQWGRRETQYF.

The V call is TRBV9, the J call TRBJ2-1; a possible D gene is TRBD1 (6 bases). Germline assignment: CDR1 SGDLS and CDR2 YYNGEE. The CDR3 spans 14 residues. Deletions cut 2 bases from V and 1 base from J, with 7 bases between. The CDR3 loop is CASSVQGSYNEQFF. CDR3 coding DNA: TGTGCCAGCAGCGTGCAGGGGTCCTACAATGAGCAGTTCTTC.

This clone was found once. This rearrangement joins TRBV28 to TRBJ1-4, with TRBD1 matching over 7 bases. Trimming cost V 6 bases and J 7 bases; bases outside gene matches: 8. The germline V gene encodes CDR1 MDHEN and CDR2 SYDVKM. The CDR3 spans 14 residues. This CDR3 reads CASSPGGRGEKLFF. The CDR3 nucleotides read TGTGCCAGCAGCCCAGGGGGAAGAGGTGAAAAACTGTTTTTT.

Comment on this clone: The same CDR3 can be traced to other DNA sequences in this sample. The chain couples TRBV28 to TRBJ2-1, with D maybe TRBD2 (6 bases). Trimming stripped 5 bases from V and 8 bases from J, with 13 bases between. The CDR3 is made up of 13 amino acids. From germline, CDR1 is MDHEN and CDR2 SYDVKM. The CDR3 spells CASSRGSGYEQFF. The DNA of the CDR3 is TGTGCCAGCAGTCGGGGGAGTGGCTATGAGCAGTTCTTC.

This clone appeared once. For the CDR3, the DNA is TGTGCCAGCAGCTTGGCGGGACAGAATAATTCACCCCTCCACTTT. It specifies CASSLAGQNNSPLHF. This chain connects TRBV5-8 to TRBJ1-6; 7 nucleotides line up with TRBD1. Trimming took 0 bases from V and 5 from J; bases not matched to a gene: 2. This CDR3 spans 15 amino acids. CDR1 and CDR2 (germline): SGHTS, YDEGEE.

The chain is built from TRBV28 and TRBJ2-2, with TRBD1 as a possible D gene (5 bases). Germline V CDR1 and CDR2: MDHEN, SYDVKM. This CDR3 is built from 11 residues. The CDR3 nucleotides read TGTGGAACAGGCATGAGGGGGGAGCTGTTTTTT. Its protein product is CGTGMRGELFF. Using reference TRBV28 and TRBJ2-2 for the parts outside the CDR3, the full variable domain is DVKVTQSSRYLVKRTGEKVFLECVQDMDHENMFWYRQDPGLGLRLIYFSYDVKMKEKGDIPEGYSVSREKKERFSLILESASTNQTSMYLCGTGMRGELFFGEGSRLTVL.

This chain links TRBV19 with TRBJ1-6; 7 bases map to TRBD1. The CDR3 is 15 amino acids. Per the germline V gene, CDR1 is LNHDA and CDR2 is SQIVND (reference sequence). Unmatched junction bases numbered 8, after V lost 7 bases and J lost 5 bases. CDR3: CASTQQGQNNSPLHF. CDR3 in DNA: TGTGCCAGTACCCAACAGGGACAGAATAATTCACCCCTCCACTTT. The whole variable domain, remainder taken from reference TRBV19 and TRBJ1-6, is DGGITQSPKYLFRKEGQNVTLSCEQNLNHDAMYWYRQDPGQGLRLIYYSQIVNDFQKGDIAEGYSVSREKKESFPLTVTSAQKNPTAFYLCASTQQGQNNSPLHFGNGTRLTVT.

The V call is TRBV5-5, the J call TRBJ1-5, with no clear D. This CDR3 contains 15 residues. With 2 bases removed from V and 0 bases from J, the gap between germline ends came to 9 bases. From germline, CDR1 is SGHKS and CDR2 YYEKEE (reference sequence). In DNA form, the CDR3 reads TGTGCCAGCAGCTTCGACATATCTAGCAATCAGCCCCAGCATTTT. Encoded protein: CASSFDISSNQPQHF. Supplemented by reference TRBV5-5 and TRBJ1-5, the full variable domain reads DAGVTQSPTHLIKTRGQQVTLRCSPISGHKSVSWYQQVLGQGPQFIFQYYEKEERGRGNFPDRFSARQFPNYSSELNVNALLLGDSALYLCASSFDISSNQPQHFGDGTRLSIL.

DNA of the CDR3: TGTGCCAGCAGCCAGATAACAGGGGGGCCCAGGTATGGCTACACCTTC. It codes for CASSQITGGPRYGYTF. The chain couples TRBV3-1 (or the pseudogene TRBV3-2) to TRBJ1-2; 8 positions match TRBD1. There are 16 residues in the CDR3. The germline V gene encodes CDR1 LGHDT and CDR2 YNNKEL (reference sequence). Unmatched junction bases numbered 11, after V lost 3 bases and J lost 5 bases.

This chain links TRBV9 with TRBJ2-5, with 11 bases that match TRBD2. Germline CDR1 and CDR2: SGDLS and YYNGEE. The V and J ends lost 0 bases and 0 bases, in that order; junction bases with no gene match: 1. This CDR3 region has 16 residues. The DNA of the CDR3 is TGTGCCAGCAGCGTAGGACTAGCGGGGAACCAAGAGACCCAGTACTTC. Its protein is CASSVGLAGNQETQYF.

V usage is TRBV7-2 and J usage is TRBJ2-5; TRBD1 aligns across 10 bases. The trim removed 5 bases at V and 5 bases at J, leaving 5 bases unmatched. The CDR3 has 14 residues. Germline CDR1 is SGHTA and CDR2 is FQGNSA. For the CDR3, the DNA is TGTGCCAGCAGCCTGGACAGGGGGGGGGAGACCCAGTACTTC. Translated, it gives CASSLDRGGETQYF.

This clone was detected a few times. The chain carries TRBV24-1 and TRBJ1-4, with D perhaps matching TRBD1 (6 bases). This CDR3 has 14 amino acids. With 8 bases removed from V and 6 bases from J, the gap between germline ends came to 15 bases. CDR1 KGHDR and CDR2 SFDVKD come from the germline V gene. The CDR3 is CATIRGWLHEKLFF. The DNA for the CDR3 is TGTGCCACCATCAGGGGTTGGTTACATGAAAAACTGTTTTTT.

This clone was counted a single time. The chain has TRBV28 and TRBJ2-7; no definite D call. The V end was cut by 5 bases, the J end by 3 bases, with 5 bases between. The CDR3 totals 11 residues. The V gene's germline CDR1 is MDHEN and CDR2 SYDVKM. The CDR3 protein is CASSIYYEQYF. The CDR3 DNA reads TGTGCCAGCAGTATCTACTACGAGCAGTACTTC.

The gene calls are TRBV5-1 and TRBJ1-1; no reliable D call. V shed 6 bases and J shed 3 bases, with 12 bases lying between them. The CDR3 totals 13 residues. Looked up from germline, CDR1 is SGHRS and CDR2 is YFSETQ. CDR3 loop: CASTGDGDTEAFF. The CDR3 DNA follows: TGCGCCAGCACCGGGGATGGTGACACTGAAGCTTTCTTT. Complete variable domain (other parts from reference TRBV5-1 and TRBJ1-1): KAGVTQTPRYLIKTRGQQVTLSCSPISGHRSVSWYQQTPGQGLQFLFEYFSETQRNKGNFPGRFSGRQFSNSRSEMNVSTLELGDSALYLCASTGDGDTEAFFGQGTRLTVV.

The V call is TRBV5-1, the J call TRBJ2-5, with D possibly TRBD2 on 5 matching bases. The ends were cut back, 4 bases at V and 4 bases at J, with 17 bases in the middle. The CDR3 is made up of 15 amino acids. Looked up from germline, CDR1 is SGHRS and CDR2 is YFSETQ. The CDR3 here is CASSVIGRAGETQYF. The DNA for the CDR3 is TGCGCCAGCAGCGTAATAGGGCGCGCGGGAGAGACCCAGTACTTC.

This clone has just one count. In DNA form, the CDR3 reads TGTGCCAGCAGCTCTACAGGGCCCGGGGAGACCCAGTACTTC. This gives the protein CASSSTGPGETQYF. The V and J genes are TRBV5-4 and TRBJ2-5; a possible D gene is TRBD1 (6 bases). V lost 3 bases, J lost 5 bases, and 14 bases lay in between. Germline V gene sequence: CDR1 SGHNT, CDR2 YYREEE (reference sequence). This CDR3 contains 14 residues.

The CDR3 sequence is CASSTWDRGRPVQPQHF. The CDR3, as DNA: TGTGCCAGTAGCACTTGGGACAGGGGGCGTCCGGTTCAGCCCCAGCATTTT. The chain has TRBV19 and TRBJ1-5, with 12 bases matching TRBD1. CDR3 length equals 17 residues. V was pared by 6 bases and J by 6 bases, with 12 bases of the junction left unmatched. Germline V gives CDR1 LNHDA, CDR2 SQIVND (reference sequence).

This clone appeared a few times. The V gene is TRBV5-1, the J gene TRBJ1-3, with TRBD1 as a possible D gene (5 bases). The CDR3 consists of 15 residues. Trimming shortened V by 4 bases and J by 0 bases, and 11 bases separated the two germline ends. The germline gives CDR1 SGHRS, CDR2 YFSETQ. CDR3 sequence: CASSQGQFSGNTIYF. DNA of the CDR3: TGCGCCAGCAGCCAGGGTCAGTTCTCTGGAAACACCATATATTTT.